Reported below is one T cell receptor beta chain. Antigen unknown. The CDR3 consists of 15 residues. Trimming took off 0 bases at V and 6 bases at J, with 15 bases between the two ends. Germline V gene data show CDR1 as DFQATT and CDR2 as SNEGSKA (reference sequence). The data belong to a study of T cells after yellow fever vaccination. One entry per CDR3 protein results from TCRdb running MiXCR on the 5' RACE reads. The table has 250,000 to 350,000 distinct CDR3 sequences, over 3.5% seen once. Study-level points and caveats: Relatively few clonotypes were ones that appeared in both CD4 and CD8 compartments.

This sequence joins TRBV20-1 and TRBJ2-1, with D possibly being TRBD2 (6 bases). Source: PBMCs, taken 15 days after the yellow fever booster vaccination. The clonotype was recovered from a man aged 18 to 29 who received the YFV17D yellow fever vaccine. CDR3 residues: CSARDGDSRLNEQFF. CDR3 bases: TGCAGTGCTAGAGATGGGGACTCGAGGCTCAATGAGCAGTTCTTC.